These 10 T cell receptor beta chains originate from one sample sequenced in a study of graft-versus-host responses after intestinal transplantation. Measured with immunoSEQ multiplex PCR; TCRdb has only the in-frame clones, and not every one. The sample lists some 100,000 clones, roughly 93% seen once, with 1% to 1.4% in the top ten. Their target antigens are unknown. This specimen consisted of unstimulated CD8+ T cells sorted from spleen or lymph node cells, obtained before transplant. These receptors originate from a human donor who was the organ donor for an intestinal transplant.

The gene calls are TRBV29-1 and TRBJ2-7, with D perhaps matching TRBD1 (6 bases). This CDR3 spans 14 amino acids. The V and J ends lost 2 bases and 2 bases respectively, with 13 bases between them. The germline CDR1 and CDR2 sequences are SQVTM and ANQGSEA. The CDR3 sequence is CSVEWAGAAYEQYF. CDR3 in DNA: TGCAGCGTTGAATGGGCAGGGGCAGCCTACGAGCAGTACTTC.

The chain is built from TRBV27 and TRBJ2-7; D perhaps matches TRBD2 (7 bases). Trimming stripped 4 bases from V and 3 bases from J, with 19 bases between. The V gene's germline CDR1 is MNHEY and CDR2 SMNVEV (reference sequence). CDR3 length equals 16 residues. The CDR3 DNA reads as TGTGCCAGCAGTTGGGGAGGGAAGGGGGACGTCTACGAGCAGTACTTC. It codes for CASSWGGKGDVYEQYF.

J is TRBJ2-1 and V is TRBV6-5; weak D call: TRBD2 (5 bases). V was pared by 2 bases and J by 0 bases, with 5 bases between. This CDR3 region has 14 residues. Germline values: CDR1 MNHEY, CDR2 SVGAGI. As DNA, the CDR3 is TGTGCCAGCAGTTACACTAGCTCCTACAATGAGCAGTTCTTC. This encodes CASSYTSSYNEQFF.

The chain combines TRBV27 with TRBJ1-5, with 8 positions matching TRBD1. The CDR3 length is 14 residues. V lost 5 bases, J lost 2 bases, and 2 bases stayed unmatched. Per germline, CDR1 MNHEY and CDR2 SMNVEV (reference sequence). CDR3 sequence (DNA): TGTGCCAGCAGTACGACAGGGGGCAATCAGCCCCAGCATTTT. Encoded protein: CASSTTGGNQPQHF.

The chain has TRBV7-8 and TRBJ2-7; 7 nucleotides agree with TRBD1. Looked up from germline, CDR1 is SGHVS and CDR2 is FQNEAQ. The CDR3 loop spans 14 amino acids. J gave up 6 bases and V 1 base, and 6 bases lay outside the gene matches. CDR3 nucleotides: TGTGCCAGCAGCTTAGTCAGGGGGAAAGGCGAGCAGTACTTC. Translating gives CASSLVRGKGEQYF.

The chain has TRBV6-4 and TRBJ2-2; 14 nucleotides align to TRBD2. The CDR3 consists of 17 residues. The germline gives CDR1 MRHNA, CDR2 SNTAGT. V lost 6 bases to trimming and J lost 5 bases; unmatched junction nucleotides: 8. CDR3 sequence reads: CASSPTSGRAGTGELFF. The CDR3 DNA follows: TGTGCCAGCAGCCCGACTAGCGGGAGGGCCGGGACCGGGGAGCTGTTTTTT.

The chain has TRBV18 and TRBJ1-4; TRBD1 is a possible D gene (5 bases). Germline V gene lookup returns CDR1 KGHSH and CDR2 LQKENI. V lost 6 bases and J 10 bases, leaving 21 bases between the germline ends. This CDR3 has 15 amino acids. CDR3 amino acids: CASSHSGPRGRKLFF. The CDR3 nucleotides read TGTGCCAGCTCCCATTCAGGGCCTCGCGGTCGAAAACTGTTTTTT.

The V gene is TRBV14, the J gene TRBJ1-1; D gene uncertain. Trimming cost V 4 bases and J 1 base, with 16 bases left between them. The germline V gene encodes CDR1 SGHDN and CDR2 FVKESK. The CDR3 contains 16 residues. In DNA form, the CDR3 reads TGTGCCAGCAGCCGACTATTTCGGGTCAGGAACACTGAAGCTTTCTTT. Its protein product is CASSRLFRVRNTEAFF. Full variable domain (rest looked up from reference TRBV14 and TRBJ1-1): EAGVTQFPSHSVIEKGQTVTLRCDPISGHDNLYWYRRVMGKEIKFLLHFVKESKQDESGMPNNRFLAERTGGTYSTLKVQPAELEDSGVYFCASSRLFRVRNTEAFFGQGTRLTVV.

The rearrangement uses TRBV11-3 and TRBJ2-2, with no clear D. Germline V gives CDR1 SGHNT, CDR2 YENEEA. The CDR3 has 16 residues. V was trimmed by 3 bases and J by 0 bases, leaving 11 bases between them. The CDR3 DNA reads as TGTGCCAGCAGCTTTCCTCCTTTCGCGAACACCGGGGAGCTGTTTTTT. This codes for CASSFPPFANTGELFF.

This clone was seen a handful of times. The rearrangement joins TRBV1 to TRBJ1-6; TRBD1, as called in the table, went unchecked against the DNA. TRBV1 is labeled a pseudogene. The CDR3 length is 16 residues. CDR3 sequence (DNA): TGCACCAGCAGCCAACAGGGATTGGGCGGAAAATCACCCCTCCACTTT. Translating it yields CTSSQQGLGGKSPLHF.